What follows is one T cell receptor beta chain and its context. The data were produced by immunoSEQ multiplex PCR, yet TCRdb's version contains in-frame clones alone and is incomplete. The table lists 35,000 to 45,000 clones, about four fifths of them singletons, with 20% to 25% in the top ten. This CDR3 contains 14 residues. CDR1 is MNHEY and CDR2 is SMNVEV in the germline V gene (reference sequence). Trimming left V 2 bases short and J 8 bases short, with 13 bases between. The sample originates from a study of OX40 agonist ivuxolimab in advanced cancers. The sequence was collected from an adult with an advanced solid tumor such as melanoma, head and neck, liver or kidney cancer. Here the sequenced sample was CD4+ or CD8+ T cells sorted from blood, taken in a trial of the OX40 agonist ivuxolimab. The chain joins TRBV27 to TRBJ2-1, with D possibly being TRBD1 (6 bases). CDR3 nucleotide sequence: TGTGCCAGCAGTTTAGGGGGCAGGTTGGATGAGCAGTTCTTC. Translated, it gives CASSLGGRLDEQFF.